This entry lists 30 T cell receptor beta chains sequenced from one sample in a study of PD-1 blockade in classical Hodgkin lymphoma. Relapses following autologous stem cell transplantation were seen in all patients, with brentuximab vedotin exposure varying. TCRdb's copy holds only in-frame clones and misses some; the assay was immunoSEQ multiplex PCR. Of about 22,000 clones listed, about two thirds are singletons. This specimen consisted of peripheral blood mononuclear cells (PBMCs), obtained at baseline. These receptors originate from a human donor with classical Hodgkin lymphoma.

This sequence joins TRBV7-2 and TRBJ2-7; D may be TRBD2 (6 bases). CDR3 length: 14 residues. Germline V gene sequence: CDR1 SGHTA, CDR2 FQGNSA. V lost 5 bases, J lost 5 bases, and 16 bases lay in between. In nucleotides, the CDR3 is TGTGCCAGCAGCCTGTTCGGAGGGCCTAACGAGCAGTACTTC. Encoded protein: CASSLFGGPNEQYF.

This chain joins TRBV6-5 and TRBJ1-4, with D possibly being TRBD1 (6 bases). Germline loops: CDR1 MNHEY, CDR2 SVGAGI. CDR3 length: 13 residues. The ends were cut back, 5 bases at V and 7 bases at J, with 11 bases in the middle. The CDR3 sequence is CASSILGGEKLFF. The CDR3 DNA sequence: TGTGCCAGCAGTATACTAGGGGGTGAAAAACTGTTTTTT.

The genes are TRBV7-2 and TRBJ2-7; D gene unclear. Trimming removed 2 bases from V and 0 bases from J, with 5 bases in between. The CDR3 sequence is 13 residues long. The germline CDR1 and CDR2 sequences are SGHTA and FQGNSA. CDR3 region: CASSLIGSYEQYF. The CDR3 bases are TGTGCCAGCAGCTTAATCGGCTCCTACGAGCAGTACTTC.

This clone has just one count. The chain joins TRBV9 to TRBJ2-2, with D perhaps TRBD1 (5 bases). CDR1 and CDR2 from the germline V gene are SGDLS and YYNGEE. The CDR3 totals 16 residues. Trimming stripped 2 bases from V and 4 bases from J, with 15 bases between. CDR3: CASSVELAGSTGELFF. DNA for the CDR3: TGTGCCAGCAGCGTTGAATTGGCAGGGTCCACCGGGGAGCTGTTTTTT. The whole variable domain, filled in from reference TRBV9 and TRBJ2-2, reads DSGVTQTPKHLITATGQRVTLRCSPRSGDLSVYWYQQSLDQGLQFLIQYYNGEERAKGNILERFSAQQFPDLHSELNLSSLELGDSALYFCASSVELAGSTGELFFGEGSRLTVL.

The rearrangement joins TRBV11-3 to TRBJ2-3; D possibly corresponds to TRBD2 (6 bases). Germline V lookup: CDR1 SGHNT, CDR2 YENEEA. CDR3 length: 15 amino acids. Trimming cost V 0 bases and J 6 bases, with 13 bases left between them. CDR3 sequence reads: CASSLDGGAGDTQYF. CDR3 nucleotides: TGTGCCAGCAGCTTAGATGGAGGGGCAGGGGATACGCAGTATTTT.

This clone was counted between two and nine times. In DNA form, the CDR3 reads TGTGCCAGCAGTTTCACAGATACGCAGTATTTT. Its translation is CASSFTDTQYF. This rearrangement joins TRBV5-6 to TRBJ2-3, with D unclear. Germline CDR1 and CDR2: SGHDT and YYEEEE. V shed 5 bases and J shed 2 bases, with 3 bases lying between them. The CDR3 length is 11 residues.

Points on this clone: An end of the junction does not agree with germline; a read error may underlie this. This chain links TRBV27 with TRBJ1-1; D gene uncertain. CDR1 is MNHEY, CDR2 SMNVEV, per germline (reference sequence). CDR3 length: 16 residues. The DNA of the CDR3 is TGTGCCAGCAGTTACTCATTTGCCCTATCGAACACTGAAGCCTTCTTT. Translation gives CASSYSFALSNTEAFF.

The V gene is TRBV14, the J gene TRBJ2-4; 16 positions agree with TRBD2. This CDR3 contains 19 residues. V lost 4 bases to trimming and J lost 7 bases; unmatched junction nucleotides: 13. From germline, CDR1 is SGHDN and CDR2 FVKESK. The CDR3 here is CASSPGTSGGAGRLNIQYF. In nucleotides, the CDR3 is TGTGCCAGCAGCCCGGGGACTAGCGGGGGGGCCGGTCGGTTGAACATTCAGTACTTC.

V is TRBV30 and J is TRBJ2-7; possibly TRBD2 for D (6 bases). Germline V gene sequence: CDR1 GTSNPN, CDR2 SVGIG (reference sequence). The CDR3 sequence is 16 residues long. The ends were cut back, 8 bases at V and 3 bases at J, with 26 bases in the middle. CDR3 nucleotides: TGTGCCCACGCAGGCCGGCAGGGAGGTATGGGCTACGAGCAGTACTTC. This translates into CAHAGRQGGMGYEQYF. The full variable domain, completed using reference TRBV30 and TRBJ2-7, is SQTIHQWPATLVQPVGSPLSLECTVEGTSNPNLYWYRQAAGRGLQLLFYSVGIGQISSEVPQNLSASRPQDRQFILSSKKLLLSDSGFYLCAHAGRQGGMGYEQYFGPGTRLTVT.

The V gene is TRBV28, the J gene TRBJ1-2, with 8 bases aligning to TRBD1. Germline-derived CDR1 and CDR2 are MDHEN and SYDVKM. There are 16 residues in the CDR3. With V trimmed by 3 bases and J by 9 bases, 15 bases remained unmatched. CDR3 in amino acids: CASSLSPGGREGSYTF. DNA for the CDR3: TGTGCCAGCAGTTTGTCTCCAGGGGGCCGGGAAGGGAGCTACACCTTC.

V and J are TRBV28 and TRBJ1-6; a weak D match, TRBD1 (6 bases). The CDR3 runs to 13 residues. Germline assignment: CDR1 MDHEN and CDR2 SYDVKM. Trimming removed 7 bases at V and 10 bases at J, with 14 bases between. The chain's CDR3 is CASIKQGGSPLHF. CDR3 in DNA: TGTGCCAGCATTAAACAGGGTGGCTCACCCCTCCACTTT.

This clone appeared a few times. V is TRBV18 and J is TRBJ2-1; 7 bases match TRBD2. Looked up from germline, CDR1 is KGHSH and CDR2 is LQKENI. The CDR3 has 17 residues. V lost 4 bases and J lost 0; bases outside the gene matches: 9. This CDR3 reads CASSLYSGPNSYNEQFF. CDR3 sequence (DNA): TGTGCCAGCTCACTTTATAGCGGGCCCAACTCCTACAATGAGCAGTTCTTC.

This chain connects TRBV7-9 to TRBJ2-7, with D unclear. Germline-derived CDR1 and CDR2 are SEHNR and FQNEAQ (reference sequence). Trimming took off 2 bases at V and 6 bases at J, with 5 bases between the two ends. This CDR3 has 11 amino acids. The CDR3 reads CASSLLREQYF. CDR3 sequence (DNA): TGTGCCAGCAGCTTACTGCGCGAGCAGTACTTC.

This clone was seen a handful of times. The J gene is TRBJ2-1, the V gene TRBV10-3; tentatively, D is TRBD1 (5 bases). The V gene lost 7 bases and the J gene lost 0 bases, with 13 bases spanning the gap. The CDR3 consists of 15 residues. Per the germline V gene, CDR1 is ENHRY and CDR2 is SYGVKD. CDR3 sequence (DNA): TGTGCCATCACCAAAGGGGTTAGCTCCTACAATGAGCAGTTCTTC. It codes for CAITKGVSSYNEQFF.

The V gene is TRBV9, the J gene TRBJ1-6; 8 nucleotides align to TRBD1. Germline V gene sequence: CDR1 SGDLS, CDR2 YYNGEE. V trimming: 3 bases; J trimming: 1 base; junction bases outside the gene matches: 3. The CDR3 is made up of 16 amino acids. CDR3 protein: CASSGQGASYNSPLHF. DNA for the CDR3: TGTGCCAGCAGCGGCCAGGGGGCGTCCTATAATTCACCCCTCCACTTT. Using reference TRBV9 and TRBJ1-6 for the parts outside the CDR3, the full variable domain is DSGVTQTPKHLITATGQRVTLRCSPRSGDLSVYWYQQSLDQGLQFLIQYYNGEERAKGNILERFSAQQFPDLHSELNLSSLELGDSALYFCASSGQGASYNSPLHFGNGTRLTVT.

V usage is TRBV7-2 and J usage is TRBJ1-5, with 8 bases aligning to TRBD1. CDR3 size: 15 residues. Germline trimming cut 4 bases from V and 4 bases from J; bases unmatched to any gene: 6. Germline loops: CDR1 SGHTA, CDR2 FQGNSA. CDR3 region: CASSSYRGMNQPQHF. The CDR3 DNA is TGTGCCAGCAGCTCTTACAGGGGGATGAATCAGCCCCAGCATTTT.

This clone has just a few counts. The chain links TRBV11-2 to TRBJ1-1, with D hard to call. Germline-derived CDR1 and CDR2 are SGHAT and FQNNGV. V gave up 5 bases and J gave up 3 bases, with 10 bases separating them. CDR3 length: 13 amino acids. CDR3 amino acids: CASSKRRDTEAFF. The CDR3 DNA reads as TGTGCCAGCAGCAAAAGGAGGGACACTGAAGCTTTCTTT.

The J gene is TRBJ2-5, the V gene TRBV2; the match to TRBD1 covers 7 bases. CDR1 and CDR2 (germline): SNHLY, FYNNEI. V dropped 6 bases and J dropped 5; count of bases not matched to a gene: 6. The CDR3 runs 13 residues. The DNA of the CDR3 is TGTGCCAGCAGGGGCGACAGGGCGGAGACCCAGTACTTC. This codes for CASRGDRAETQYF.

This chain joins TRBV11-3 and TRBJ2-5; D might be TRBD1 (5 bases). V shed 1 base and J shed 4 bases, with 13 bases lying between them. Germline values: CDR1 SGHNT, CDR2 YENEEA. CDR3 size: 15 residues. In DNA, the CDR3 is TGTGCCAGCAGCTTAGGTCGCCAGGGCGGAGAGACCCAGTACTTC. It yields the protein CASSLGRQGGETQYF.

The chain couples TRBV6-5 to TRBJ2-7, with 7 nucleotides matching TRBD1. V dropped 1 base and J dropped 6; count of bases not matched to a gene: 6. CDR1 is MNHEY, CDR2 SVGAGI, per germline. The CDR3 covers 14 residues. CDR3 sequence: CASSYLGQSGEQYF. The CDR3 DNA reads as TGTGCCAGCAGTTACTTGGGACAGAGTGGCGAGCAGTACTTC.

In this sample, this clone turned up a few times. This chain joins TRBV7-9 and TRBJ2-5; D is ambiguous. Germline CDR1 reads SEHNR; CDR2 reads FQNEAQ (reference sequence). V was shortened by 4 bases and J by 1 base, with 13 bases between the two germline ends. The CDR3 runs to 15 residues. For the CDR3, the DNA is TGTGCCAGCAGCTCTTTTGGAGCGCCCCAAGAGACCCAGTACTTC. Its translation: CASSSFGAPQETQYF.

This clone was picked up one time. CDR3 sequence (DNA): TGTGCCAGTAGTATACCCGGGGGGAGGAATGAGCAGTTCTTC. Encoded protein: CASSIPGGRNEQFF. This chain joins TRBV19 and TRBJ2-1; 7 bases fit TRBD2. Per germline, CDR1 LNHDA and CDR2 SQIVND (reference sequence). This CDR3 is built from 14 residues. V lost 2 bases and J lost 7; bases outside the gene matches: 5.

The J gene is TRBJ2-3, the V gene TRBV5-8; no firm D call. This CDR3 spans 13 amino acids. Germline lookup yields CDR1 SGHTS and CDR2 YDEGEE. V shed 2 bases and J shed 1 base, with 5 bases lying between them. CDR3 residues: CASSFSGTDTQYF. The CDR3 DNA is TGTGCCAGCAGCTTTTCGGGCACAGATACGCAGTATTTT.

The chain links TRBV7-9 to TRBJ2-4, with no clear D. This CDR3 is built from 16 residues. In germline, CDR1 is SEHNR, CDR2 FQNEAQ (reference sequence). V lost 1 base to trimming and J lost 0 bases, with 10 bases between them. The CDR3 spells CASSLEGLLAKNIQYF. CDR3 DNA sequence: TGTGCCAGCAGCTTAGAGGGTCTGTTAGCCAAAAACATTCAGTACTTC. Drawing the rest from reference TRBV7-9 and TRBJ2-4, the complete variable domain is DTGVSQNPRHKITKRGQNVTFRCDPISEHNRLYWYRQTLGQGPEFLTYFQNEAQLEKSRLLSDRFSAERPKGSFSTLEIQRTEQGDSAMYLCASSLEGLLAKNIQYFGAGTRLSVL.

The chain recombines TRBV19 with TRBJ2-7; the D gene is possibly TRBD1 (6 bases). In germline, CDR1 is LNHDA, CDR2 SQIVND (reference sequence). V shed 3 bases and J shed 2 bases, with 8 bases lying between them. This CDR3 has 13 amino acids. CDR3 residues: CASSIEGAYEQYF. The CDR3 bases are TGTGCCAGTAGTATCGAGGGGGCCTACGAGCAGTACTTC. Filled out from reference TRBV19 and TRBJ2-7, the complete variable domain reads DGGITQSPKYLFRKEGQNVTLSCEQNLNHDAMYWYRQDPGQGLRLIYYSQIVNDFQKGDIAEGYSVSREKKESFPLTVTSAQKNPTAFYLCASSIEGAYEQYFGPGTRLTVT.

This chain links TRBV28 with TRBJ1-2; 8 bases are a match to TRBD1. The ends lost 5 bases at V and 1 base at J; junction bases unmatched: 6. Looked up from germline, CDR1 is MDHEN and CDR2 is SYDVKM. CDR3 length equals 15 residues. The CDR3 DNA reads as TGTGCCAGCAGTGGAGGGGACAGGCTTAACTATGGCTACACCTTC. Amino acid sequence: CASSGGDRLNYGYTF.

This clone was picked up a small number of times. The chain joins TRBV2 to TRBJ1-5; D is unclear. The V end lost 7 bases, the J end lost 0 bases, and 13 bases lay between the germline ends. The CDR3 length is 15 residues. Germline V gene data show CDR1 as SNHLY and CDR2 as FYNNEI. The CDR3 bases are TGTGCCAGCACCATAGTTGCGGATAGCAATCAGCCCCAGCATTTT. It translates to CASTIVADSNQPQHF.

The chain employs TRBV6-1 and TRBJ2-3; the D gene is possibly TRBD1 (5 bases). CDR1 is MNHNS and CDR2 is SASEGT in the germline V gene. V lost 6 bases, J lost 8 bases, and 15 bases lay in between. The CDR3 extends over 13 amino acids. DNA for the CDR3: TGTGCCAGCAGGACAGACGTCACGGCTACGCAGTATTTT. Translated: CASRTDVTATQYF.

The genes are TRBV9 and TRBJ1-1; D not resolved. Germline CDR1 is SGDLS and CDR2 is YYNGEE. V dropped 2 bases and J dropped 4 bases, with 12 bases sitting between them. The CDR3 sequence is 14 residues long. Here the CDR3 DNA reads TGTGCCAGCAGCGTTCTCAATTCGGGCACTGAAGCTTTCTTT. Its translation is CASSVLNSGTEAFF. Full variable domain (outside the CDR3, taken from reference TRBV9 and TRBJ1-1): DSGVTQTPKHLITATGQRVTLRCSPRSGDLSVYWYQQSLDQGLQFLIQYYNGEERAKGNILERFSAQQFPDLHSELNLSSLELGDSALYFCASSVLNSGTEAFFGQGTRLTVV.

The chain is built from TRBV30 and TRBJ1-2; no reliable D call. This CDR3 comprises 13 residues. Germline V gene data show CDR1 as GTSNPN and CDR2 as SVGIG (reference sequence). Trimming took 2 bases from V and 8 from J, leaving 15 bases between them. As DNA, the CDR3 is TGTGCCTGGAGTACCCGACGAGATGGGGGCTACACCTTC. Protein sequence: CAWSTRRDGGYTF.